Following are 14 T cell receptor beta chains from one sample sequenced in a study of OX40 agonist ivuxolimab in advanced cancers. TCRdb's table, derived via immunoSEQ multiplex PCR, lists solely in-frame clones and lacks some. The data contain around 80,000 clones, roughly 92% of them singletons. Sequenced here: CD4+ or CD8+ T cells sorted from blood, sampled in a trial of the OX40 agonist ivuxolimab. These receptors were taken from an adult with an advanced solid tumor such as melanoma, head and neck, liver or kidney cancer.

In its sample, this clone was seen a few times. The chain has TRBV19 and TRBJ2-3; 8 nucleotides agree with TRBD2. The CDR3 consists of 13 residues. CDR1 and CDR2 (germline): LNHDA, SQIVND (reference sequence). V lost 7 bases to trimming and J lost 5 bases; unmatched junction nucleotides: 5. The CDR3, as DNA: TGTGCCAGTACCCAGCGGGAGATAGATACGCAGTATTTT. It yields the protein CASTQREIDTQYF.

This chain joins TRBV29-1 and TRBJ2-3, with D uncertain. Germline V gives CDR1 SQVTM, CDR2 ANQGSEA. Trimming stripped 4 bases from V and 2 bases from J, with 10 bases between. The length of the CDR3 is 13 residues. CDR3 protein: CSVGFSTTDTQYF. As DNA, the CDR3 is TGCAGCGTTGGGTTTTCTACCACAGATACGCAGTATTTT.

This clone was counted a few times. The chain carries TRBV10-3 and TRBJ1-1; 7 bases are shared with TRBD1. CDR1 ENHRY and CDR2 SYGVKD come from the germline V gene. The CDR3 consists of 13 residues. The J segment lost 1 base and the V segment lost 6 bases, leaving 2 bases of the junction unmatched. The CDR3 bases are TGTGCCATCAGGGGACAGACGAACACTGAAGCTTTCTTT. Its translation is CAIRGQTNTEAFF.

J is TRBJ2-2 and V is TRBV19; the D gene is possibly TRBD2 (5 bases). Germline CDR1 is LNHDA and CDR2 is SQIVND (reference sequence). The V and J ends lost 4 bases and 5 bases respectively, with 11 bases between them. CDR3 length equals 14 residues. CDR3 nucleotide sequence: TGTGCCAGTAGTACAGGACGGGATACCGGGGAGCTGTTTTTT. Its translation is CASSTGRDTGELFF.

This chain connects TRBV6-6 to TRBJ1-3; D may be TRBD1 (5 bases). The CDR3 spans 14 residues. Trimming took off 8 bases at V and 4 bases at J, with 15 bases between the two ends. The germline CDR1 and CDR2 sequences are MNHNY and SVGAGI (reference sequence). In DNA, the CDR3 is TGTGCCAGCCTTGGGACGACCGGCGGAAACACCATATATTTT. Translated, it gives CASLGTTGGNTIYF.

The chain has TRBV30 and TRBJ2-7, with 8 bases that match TRBD1. Looked up from germline, CDR1 is GTSNPN and CDR2 is SVGIG (reference sequence). The CDR3 length is 12 residues. J was trimmed by 6 bases and V by 0 bases; bases with no gene match: 1. The CDR3 is CAWSVQGGEQYF. CDR3 in DNA: TGTGCCTGGAGTGTACAGGGGGGCGAGCAGTACTTC. Using reference TRBV30 and TRBJ2-7 for the parts outside the CDR3, the full variable domain is SQTIHQWPATLVQPVGSPLSLECTVEGTSNPNLYWYRQAAGRGLQLLFYSVGIGQISSEVPQNLSASRPQDRQFILSSKKLLLSDSGFYLCAWSVQGGEQYFGPGTRLTVT.

This chain connects TRBV5-4 to TRBJ2-3; weak D call: TRBD2 (5 bases). V was trimmed by 4 bases and J by 1 base, leaving 10 bases between them. The CDR3 is 14 residues long. Looked up from germline, CDR1 is SGHNT and CDR2 is YYREEE (reference sequence). The CDR3 coding sequence is TGTGCCAGCAGCCCGGAGGTGGGCACAGATACGCAGTATTTT. It specifies CASSPEVGTDTQYF.

The chain couples TRBV10-2 to TRBJ1-2, with D perhaps matching TRBD1 (5 bases). V lost 3 bases and J lost 4, with 9 bases in between. The CDR3 is made up of 13 amino acids. Germline V lookup: CDR1 WSHSY, CDR2 SAAADI. The CDR3 here is CASSDGAGYGYTF. The CDR3 coding sequence is TGCGCCAGCAGTGACGGGGCCGGCTATGGCTACACCTTC.

CDR3 bases: TGCGCCAGCAGTGAGTTGGCTGGGGACGGAGAGACCCAGTACTTC. Amino acids: CASSELAGDGETQYF. V is TRBV10-1 and J is TRBJ2-5, with D tentatively TRBD1 or TRBD2 (5 bases each). Trimming took 1 base from V and 4 from J, leaving 13 bases between them. The CDR3 totals 15 residues. The V gene's germline CDR1 is WNHNN and CDR2 SYGVQD (reference sequence).

This clone was detected a few times. The chain carries TRBV7-9 and TRBJ1-2; no definite D call. Trimming cost V 5 bases and J 2 bases, with 9 bases left between them. Germline CDR1 reads SEHNR; CDR2 reads FQNEAQ (reference sequence). This CDR3 has 13 amino acids. The DNA of the CDR3 is TGTGCCAGCAGCCAAGACTTCAACTATGGCTACACCTTC. Its protein is CASSQDFNYGYTF. The full variable domain, its missing parts supplied by reference TRBV7-9 and TRBJ1-2, is DTGVSQNPRHKITKRGQNVTFRCDPISEHNRLYWYRQTLGQGPEFLTYFQNEAQLEKSRLLSDRFSAERPKGSFSTLEIQRTEQGDSAMYLCASSQDFNYGYTFGSGTRLTVV.

The chain links TRBV2 to TRBJ2-1; 14 nucleotides agree with TRBD2. The CDR3 runs 21 residues. Germline V gene data show CDR1 as SNHLY and CDR2 as FYNNEI. Trimming at V came to 0 bases and at J to 5 bases, leaving 15 bases not matched to a gene. DNA for the CDR3: TGTGCCAGCAGTGAAGCGCGGGGGAGACTAGCGGGAGGGCCCCGAGACAATGAGCAGTTCTTC. Translation: CASSEARGRLAGGPRDNEQFF.

This rearrangement joins TRBV5-1 to TRBJ1-1; D not certain. The CDR3 is made up of 15 amino acids. Germline V gene lookup returns CDR1 SGHRS and CDR2 YFSETQ. Trimming took 5 bases from V and 1 from J, leaving 15 bases between them. Here the CDR3 reads CASRPPTVANTEAFF. Written as DNA, the CDR3 is TGCGCCAGCAGGCCCCCTACAGTGGCGAACACTGAAGCTTTCTTT.

The V gene is TRBV5-8, the J gene TRBJ1-1, with TRBD1 matching over 7 bases. The CDR3 length is 16 residues. Trimming removed 0 bases from V and 0 bases from J; junction bases left unmatched: 5. CDR1 is SGHTS and CDR2 is YDEGEE in the germline V gene. CDR3 DNA: TGTGCCAGCAGCTTGGGACAGGGTTTTATGAACACTGAAGCTTTCTTT. Residues: CASSLGQGFMNTEAFF.

The chain recombines TRBV2 with TRBJ1-2; no reliable D call. The CDR3 is 15 residues long. Germline V lookup: CDR1 SNHLY, CDR2 FYNNEI. The germline V and J ends were trimmed by 7 bases and 2 bases, with 17 bases remaining between them. The chain's CDR3 is CASIPNWSLNYGYTF. CDR3 in DNA: TGTGCCAGCATCCCCAACTGGTCTTTAAACTATGGCTACACCTTC.